This T cell receptor beta chain was documented in a study of glioma-infiltrating T cells. Regarding the study as a whole: Non-neoplastic patients had below-expected tissue-blood divergence, while all gliomas exceeded expectation.

Using RNA template, CDR3s of TCR alpha and beta were amplified with iRepertoire arm-PCR. MiXCR, applied by TCRdb to the multiplex PCR reads, yields one record per CDR3 protein. The repertoire has over 90,000 distinct CDR3 sequences, around 28% of them found once; the top ten carry roughly 45%. The CDR3 runs to 14 residues. CDR1 and CDR2 from the germline V gene are MGHDK and SYGVNS. V lost 4 bases and J lost 8, with 16 bases in between. Ten or more counts support this clonotype. Its antigen is unidentified. The V call is TRBV25-1, the J call TRBJ2-3, with D possibly being TRBD1 or TRBD2 (6 bases each). Sequencing was carried out using glioma tissue, nonneoplastic brain tissue, or PBMCs (not recorded which). The receptor was derived from a human donor with low-grade glioma or glioblastoma, undergoing nonglioma brain surgery, or in good health (not recorded which). CDR3 amino acids: CASSAFDRRVTQYF. For the CDR3, the DNA is TGTGCCAGCAGTGCGTTCGACAGGAGGGTTACGCAGTATTTT.